A single sample is the source of the 3 T cell receptor beta chains below, sequenced in a study of T cell responses to AZD1222 COVID-19 vaccine. Using immunoSEQ multiplex PCR, the repertoire was profiled, and TCRdb retains in-frame clones only, with some absent. The sample lists 200,000 or so clones, more than 75% seen once, with roughly 0.99% in the top ten. The sequences come from peripheral blood, collected on day 0 of AZD1222 vaccination. All receptors come from an adult in good health.

The chain joins TRBV6-2 or TRBV6-3 to TRBJ1-5; D is perhaps TRBD1 (6 bases). The germline gives CDR1 MNHEY, CDR2 SVGEGT. V was cut by 2 bases and J by 4 bases, with 18 bases left in between. CDR3 size: 17 residues. As DNA, the CDR3 is TGTGCCAGCAGTTACACAGGAGGACAGATACTAAATCAGCCCCAGCATTTT. As protein: CASSYTGGQILNQPQHF.

The chain uses TRBV6-2 or TRBV6-3 and TRBJ1-6; D might be TRBD1 (5 bases). V lost 0 bases, J lost 3 bases, and 9 bases lay in between. This CDR3 has 16 residues. The germline gives CDR1 MNHEY, CDR2 SVGEGT. The CDR3 bases are TGTGCCAGCAGTTACTCACCGGGACTCTATAATTCACCCCTCCACTTT. It yields the protein CASSYSPGLYNSPLHF.

In its sample, this clone was seen once. This sequence joins TRBV28 and TRBJ2-4; no clear D gene. The CDR3 loop spans 16 amino acids. Germline loops: CDR1 MDHEN, CDR2 SYDVKM. V was clipped by 3 bases and J by 0 bases, with 12 bases between them. Written as DNA, the CDR3 is TGTGCCAGCAGTTTTTCAGAGAAAATAGCCAAAAACATTCAGTACTTC. This gives the protein CASSFSEKIAKNIQYF.